The source of this T cell receptor (beta chain) is a study of blood T cell repertoires in COVID-19. TCRdb's copy holds only in-frame clones and misses some; the assay was immunoSEQ multiplex PCR. The sample shows 85,000 to 100,000 clones, approximately 84% of them seen only once. The CDR3 consists of 11 residues. V was clipped by 3 bases and J by 14 bases, with 11 bases between them. The germline gives CDR1 GTSNPN, CDR2 SVGIG (reference sequence). Sequencing was performed on peripheral blood. This TCR was sampled from a woman aged 55 to 70 with acute or convalescent COVID-19. This chain connects TRBV30 to TRBJ1-6; no definite D call. The CDR3 DNA sequence: TGTGCCTGGAGCCGAGGGATCACCCTCCACTTT. This encodes CAWSRGITLHF.